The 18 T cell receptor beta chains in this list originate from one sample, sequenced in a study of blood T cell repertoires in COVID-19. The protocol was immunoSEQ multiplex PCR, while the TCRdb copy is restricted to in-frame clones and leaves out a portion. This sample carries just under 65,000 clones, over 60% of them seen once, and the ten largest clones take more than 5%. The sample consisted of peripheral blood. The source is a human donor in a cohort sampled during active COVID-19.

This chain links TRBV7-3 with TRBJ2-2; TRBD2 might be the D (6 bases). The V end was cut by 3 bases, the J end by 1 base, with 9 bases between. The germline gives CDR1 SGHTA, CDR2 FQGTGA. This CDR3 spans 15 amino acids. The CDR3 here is CASSFGGLNTGELFF. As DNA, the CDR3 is TGTGCCAGCAGCTTCGGGGGTCTGAACACCGGGGAGCTGTTTTTT.

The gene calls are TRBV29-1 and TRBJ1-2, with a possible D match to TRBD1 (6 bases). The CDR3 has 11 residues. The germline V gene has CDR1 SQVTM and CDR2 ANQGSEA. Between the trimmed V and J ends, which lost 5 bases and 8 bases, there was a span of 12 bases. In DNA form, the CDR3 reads TGCAGCGTTATGCAGGGGTACGGCTACACCTTC. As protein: CSVMQGYGYTF.

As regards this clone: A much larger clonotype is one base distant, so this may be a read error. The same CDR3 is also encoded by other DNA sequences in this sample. CDR3 loop: CASSSSGANVLTF. The CDR3 bases are TGTGCCAGCAGTTCGTCTGGGGCCAACGTCTTGACTTTC. This rearrangement joins TRBV2 to TRBJ2-6; possibly TRBD1 for D (5 bases). The CDR3 spans 13 residues. CDR1 is SNHLY and CDR2 is FYNNEI in the germline V gene. The full variable domain, completed using reference TRBV2 and TRBJ2-6, is EPEVTQTPSHQVTQMGQEVILRCVPISNHLYFYWYRQILGQKVEFLVSFYNNEISEKSEIFDDQFSVERPDGSNFTLKIRSTKLEDSAMYFCASSSSGANVLTFGAGSRLTVL.

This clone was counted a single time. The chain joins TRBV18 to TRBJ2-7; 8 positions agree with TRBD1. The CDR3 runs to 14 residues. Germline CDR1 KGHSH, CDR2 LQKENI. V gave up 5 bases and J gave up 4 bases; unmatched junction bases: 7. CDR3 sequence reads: CASSSFDRGYEQYF. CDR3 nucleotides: TGTGCCAGCTCATCTTTTGACAGGGGTTACGAGCAGTACTTC.

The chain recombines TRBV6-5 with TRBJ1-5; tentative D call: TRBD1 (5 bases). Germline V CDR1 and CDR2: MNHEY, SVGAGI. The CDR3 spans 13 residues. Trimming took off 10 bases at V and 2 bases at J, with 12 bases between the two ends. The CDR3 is CAISGWRNQPQHF. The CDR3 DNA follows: TGTGCCATTTCAGGGTGGCGCAATCAGCCCCAGCATTTT.

The CDR3 coding sequence is TGTGCCAGCAGCTCCCAAGGGCGGGTAGCGGGGGCATACGAGCAGTACTTC. This translates into CASSSQGRVAGAYEQYF. The chain is built from TRBV3-1 (or the pseudogene TRBV3-2) and TRBJ2-7, with TRBD2 matching 9 bases. The CDR3 runs to 17 residues. Germline CDR1 reads LGHDT; CDR2 reads YNNKEL (reference sequence). V lost 5 bases to trimming and J lost 4 bases; unmatched junction nucleotides: 15.

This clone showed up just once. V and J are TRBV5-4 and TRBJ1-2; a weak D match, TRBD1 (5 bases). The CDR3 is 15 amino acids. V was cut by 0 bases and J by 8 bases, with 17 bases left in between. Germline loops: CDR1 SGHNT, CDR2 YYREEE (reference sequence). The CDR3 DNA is TGTGCCAGCAGCTTGGTTCAACAGGCTACGGAGGGCTACACCTTC. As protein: CASSLVQQATEGYTF.

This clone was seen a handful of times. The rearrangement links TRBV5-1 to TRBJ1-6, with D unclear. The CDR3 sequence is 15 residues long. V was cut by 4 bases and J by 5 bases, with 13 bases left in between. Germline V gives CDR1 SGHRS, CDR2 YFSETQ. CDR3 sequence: CASSPDGSNNSPLHF. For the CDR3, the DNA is TGCGCCAGCAGCCCCGACGGGAGCAATAATTCACCCCTCCACTTT. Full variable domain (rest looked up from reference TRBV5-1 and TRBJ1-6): KAGVTQTPRYLIKTRGQQVTLSCSPISGHRSVSWYQQTPGQGLQFLFEYFSETQRNKGNFPGRFSGRQFSNSRSEMNVSTLELGDSALYLCASSPDGSNNSPLHFGNGTRLTVT.

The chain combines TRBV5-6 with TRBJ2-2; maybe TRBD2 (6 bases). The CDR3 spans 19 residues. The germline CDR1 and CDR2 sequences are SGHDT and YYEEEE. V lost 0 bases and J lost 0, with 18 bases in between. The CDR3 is CASSLGGATISANTGELFF. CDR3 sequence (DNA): TGTGCCAGCAGCTTGGGCGGGGCCACCATTTCAGCGAACACCGGGGAGCTGTTTTTT.

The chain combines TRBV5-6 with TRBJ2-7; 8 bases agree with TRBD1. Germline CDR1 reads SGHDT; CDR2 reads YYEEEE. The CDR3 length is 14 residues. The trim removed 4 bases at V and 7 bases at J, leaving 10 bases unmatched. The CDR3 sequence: CASSLQGGTGEQYF. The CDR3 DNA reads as TGTGCCAGCAGCCTACAGGGGGGCACTGGGGAGCAGTACTTC.

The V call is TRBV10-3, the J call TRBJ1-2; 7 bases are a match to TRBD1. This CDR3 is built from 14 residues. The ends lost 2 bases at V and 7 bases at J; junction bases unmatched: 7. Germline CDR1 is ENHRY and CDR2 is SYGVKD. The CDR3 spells CAISERQGIGGYTF. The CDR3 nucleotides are TGTGCCATCAGTGAGAGACAGGGTATAGGTGGCTACACCTTC.

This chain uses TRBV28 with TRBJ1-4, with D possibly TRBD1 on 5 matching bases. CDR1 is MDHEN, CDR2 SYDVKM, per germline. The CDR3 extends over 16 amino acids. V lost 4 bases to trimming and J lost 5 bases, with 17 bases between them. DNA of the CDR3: TGTGCCAGCAGTTCGAATTCACAGGCGGGGAATGAAAAACTGTTTTTT. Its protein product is CASSSNSQAGNEKLFF.

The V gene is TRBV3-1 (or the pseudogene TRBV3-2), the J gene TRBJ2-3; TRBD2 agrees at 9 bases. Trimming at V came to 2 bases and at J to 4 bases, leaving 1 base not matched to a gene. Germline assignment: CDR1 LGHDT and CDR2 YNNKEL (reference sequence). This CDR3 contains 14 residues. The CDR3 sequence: CASSQLAGPDTQYF. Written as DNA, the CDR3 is TGTGCCAGCAGCCAACTAGCGGGGCCAGATACGCAGTATTTT.

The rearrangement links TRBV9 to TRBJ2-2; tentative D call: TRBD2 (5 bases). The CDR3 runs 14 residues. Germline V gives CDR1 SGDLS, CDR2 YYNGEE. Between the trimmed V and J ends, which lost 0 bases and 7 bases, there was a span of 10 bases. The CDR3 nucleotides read TGTGCCAGCAGCGTAGCGGGGTTCGACGGGGAGCTGTTTTTT. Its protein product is CASSVAGFDGELFF.

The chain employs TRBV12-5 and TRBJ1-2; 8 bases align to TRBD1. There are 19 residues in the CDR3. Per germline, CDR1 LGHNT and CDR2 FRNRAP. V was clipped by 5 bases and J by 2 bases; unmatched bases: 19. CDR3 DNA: TGTGCTAGTGGTCCGCGGATAGTGACAGGGGAGGTTTGGAACTATGGCTACACCTTC. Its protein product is CASGPRIVTGEVWNYGYTF.

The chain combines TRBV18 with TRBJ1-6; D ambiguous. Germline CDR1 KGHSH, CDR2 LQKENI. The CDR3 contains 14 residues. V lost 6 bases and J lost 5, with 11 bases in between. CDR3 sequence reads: CASSPTVNNSPLHF. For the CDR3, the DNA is TGTGCCAGCTCGCCCACAGTAAATAATTCACCCCTCCACTTT.

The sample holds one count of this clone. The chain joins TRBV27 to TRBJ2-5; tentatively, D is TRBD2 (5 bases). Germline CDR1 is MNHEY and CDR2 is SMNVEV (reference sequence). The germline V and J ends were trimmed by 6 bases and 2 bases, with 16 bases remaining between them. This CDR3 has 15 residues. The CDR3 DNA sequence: TGTGCCAGCAGCCCCCGATGGACTCCGCAAGAGACCCAGTACTTC. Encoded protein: CASSPRWTPQETQYF.

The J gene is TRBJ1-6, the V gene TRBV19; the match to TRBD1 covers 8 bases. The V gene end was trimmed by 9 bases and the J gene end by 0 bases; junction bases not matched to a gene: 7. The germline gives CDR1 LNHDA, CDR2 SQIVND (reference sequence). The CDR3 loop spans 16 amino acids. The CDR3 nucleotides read TGTGCCAGCGGACAGGGCAGGAGCTCCTATAATTCACCCCTCCACTTT. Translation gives CASGQGRSSYNSPLHF.